This T cell receptor (beta chain) was recorded in a study of T cells after yellow fever vaccination. TCRdb independently ran MiXCR on the 5' RACE reads; one entry per CDR3 protein. The sample includes around 40,000 distinct CDR3 sequences, under 8% of them seen just once. This clonotype was recorded many times. The CDR3 totals 13 residues. CDR1 LGHNA and CDR2 YSLEER come from the germline V gene. V lost 8 bases and J lost 4; bases outside the gene matches: 5. Regarding the study as a whole: The booster saw the reappearance of most primary-vaccination clones (roughly 96% CD4, about 85% CD8). Secondary responses were weaker yet peaked faster, day 5 versus 15. Abundant clonotypes (contaminants from the bulk population) could be present in FACS-sorted repertoires.

The sequence derives from a man aged 25-45 years who received the YFV17D yellow fever vaccine. V usage is TRBV4-3 and J usage is TRBJ2-1, with 7 bases that match TRBD2. The input for sequencing was CD8+ T cells not binding an NS4B(214-222) dextramer, sorted from PBMCs, taken 45 days after the yellow fever booster vaccination. The chain's CDR3 is CASGTTEYNEQFF. The CDR3 nucleotides read TGCGCCAGCGGGACTACCGAATACAATGAGCAGTTCTTC.